This TCR beta chain was observed in a study of vaccination and CD4 T cells after COVID-19. Findings and caveats of the study: A median of around 90% of reactive clones, in convalescent patients, became evident only post-vaccination.

This clonotype was observed a few times. Its antigen is undetermined. This CDR3 is 15 amino acids long. Germline V CDR1 and CDR2: LNHDA, SQIVND (reference sequence). The germline V and J ends were trimmed by 4 bases and 0 bases, with 10 bases remaining between them. Sequenced with the Oncomine TCR Beta short-read assay was DNA taken from cultured CD4+ T cells. TCRdb fed the PCR reads into MiXCR, producing one record per CDR3 protein. The table lists just over 20,000 distinct CDR3 sequences, roughly half of them singletons. The treatment here: roughly ten-day PBMC culture with coronavirus spike peptide pools or control peptides (ViraFEST assay). Via ViraFEST, peptide pools expanded antigen-specific T cells before TCR sequencing.

The sequencing input was CD4+ T cells from blood, cultured in vitro. The chain couples TRBV19 to TRBJ1-3; D gene ambiguous. The sequence derives from a human donor who had recovered from COVID-19. CDR3 bases: TGTGCCAGTAGTAACGACTTAGACTCTGGAAACACCATATATTTT. This gives the protein CASSNDLDSGNTIYF. Supplemented by reference TRBV19 and TRBJ1-3, the full variable domain reads DGGITQSPKYLFRKEGQNVTLSCEQNLNHDAMYWYRQDPGQGLRLIYYSQIVNDFQKGDIAEGYSVSREKKESFPLTVTSAQKNPTAFYLCASSNDLDSGNTIYFGEGSWLTVV.